These 32 T cell receptor beta chains originate from one sample sequenced in a study of shared clonotypes between healthy human individuals. The data were produced by immunoSEQ multiplex PCR, yet TCRdb's version contains in-frame clones alone and is incomplete. In the table there are about 1.4 million clones, approximately 96% of which are singletons. Sequencing was performed on naive CD4+ T cells sorted from blood. Subset: CD45RA+ positively selected. The receptors derive from a young man in good health.

The gene calls are TRBV7-9 and TRBJ2-2, with D hard to call. Per germline, CDR1 SEHNR and CDR2 FQNEAQ (reference sequence). V lost 3 bases and J lost 6, with 8 bases in between. This CDR3 has 13 residues. DNA for the CDR3: TGTGCCAGCAGCTTTTATAGCCCCGGGGAGCTGTTTTTT. Its protein is CASSFYSPGELFF.

The rearrangement links TRBV6-6 to TRBJ1-2, with TRBD1 matching 8 bases. With V trimmed by 8 bases and J by 9 bases, 11 bases remained unmatched. The length of the CDR3 is 13 residues. CDR1 is MNHNY, CDR2 SVGAGI, per germline (reference sequence). In DNA, the CDR3 is TGTGCCAGCTCCCCCGGACAGGGAGCGAGCTACACCTTC. Amino acids: CASSPGQGASYTF.

V usage is TRBV28 and J usage is TRBJ2-3; D gene uncertain. This CDR3 comprises 13 residues. Trimming removed 6 bases at V and 1 base at J, with 8 bases between. Germline V CDR1 and CDR2: MDHEN, SYDVKM. CDR3 bases: TGTGCCAGCAGGCCCATGGGCACAGATACGCAGTATTTT. Its translation: CASRPMGTDTQYF.

V usage is TRBV2 and J usage is TRBJ2-7; D uncertain. The germline CDR1 and CDR2 sequences are SNHLY and FYNNEI. The CDR3 sequence is 13 residues long. The germline V and J ends were trimmed by 1 base and 5 bases, with 9 bases remaining between them. The chain's CDR3 is CASSEVQSHEQYF. For the CDR3, the DNA is TGTGCCAGCAGTGAAGTACAGTCCCACGAGCAGTACTTC.

This clone was seen only a few times. The CDR3 protein is CASSLALAGYNEQFF. The CDR3 bases are TGTGCCAGCAGCTTAGCACTAGCGGGTTACAATGAGCAGTTCTTC. V is TRBV11-2 and J is TRBJ2-1, with 9 bases matching TRBD2. With V trimmed by 1 base and J by 4 bases, 2 bases remained unmatched. The CDR3 consists of 15 residues. Germline V gene data show CDR1 as SGHAT and CDR2 as FQNNGV.

This rearrangement joins TRBV18 to TRBJ2-4; weak D call: TRBD2 (5 bases). Germline V CDR1 and CDR2: KGHSH, LQKENI. This CDR3 has 15 residues. V was pared by 3 bases and J by 3 bases, with 12 bases between. The CDR3, as DNA: TGTGCCAGCTCACCGGTACCCGGGGACAAAAACATTCAGTACTTC. This sequence encodes CASSPVPGDKNIQYF.

The rearrangement uses TRBV5-1 and TRBJ2-7; tentative D call: TRBD2 (6 bases). Germline V gene lookup returns CDR1 SGHRS and CDR2 YFSETQ. The CDR3 has 17 residues. V dropped 0 bases and J dropped 0 bases, with 16 bases sitting between them. The CDR3 DNA is TGCGCCAGCAGCTTGGCCGTAGCGGCGGAAACCTCCTACGAGCAGTACTTC. Its translation is CASSLAVAAETSYEQYF.

The chain links TRBV29-1 to TRBJ2-5; D gene uncertain. The germline CDR1 and CDR2 sequences are SQVTM and ANQGSEA. The V and J ends lost 6 bases and 5 bases respectively, with 22 bases between them. The CDR3 covers 15 residues. The CDR3 DNA sequence: TGCAGCGTCCTCGGGCAGGAAGGGCTCGGGGAGACCCAGTACTTC. This encodes CSVLGQEGLGETQYF.

The DNA for the CDR3 is TGTGCCAGCAGCCCCCGGGACGGAAGCTCCTACGAGCAGTACTTC. Amino acids: CASSPRDGSSYEQYF. The chain combines TRBV7-9 with TRBJ2-7, with D perhaps matching TRBD1 or TRBD2 (5 bases each). V lost 5 bases to trimming and J lost 0 bases, with 14 bases between them. This CDR3 region has 15 residues. Germline CDR1 and CDR2: SEHNR and FQNEAQ (reference sequence).

The V call is TRBV25-1, the J call TRBJ2-7, with D possibly matching TRBD2 (6 bases). The CDR3 extends over 15 amino acids. The ends were cut back, 5 bases at V and 2 bases at J, with 16 bases in the middle. Germline CDR1 MGHDK, CDR2 SYGVNS. CDR3 DNA sequence: TGTGCCAGCAGTCCCTCCGGGAGACTTGCCTACGAGCAGTACTTC. It codes for CASSPSGRLAYEQYF.

The chain couples TRBV5-1 to TRBJ1-1; no definite D call. This CDR3 spans 14 amino acids. CDR1 and CDR2 (germline): SGHRS, YFSETQ. V lost 1 base, J lost 1 base, and 8 bases lay in between. DNA of the CDR3: TGCGCCAGCAGCTTGAGGGTCGGGAACACTGAAGCTTTCTTT. The encoded protein is CASSLRVGNTEAFF.

As regards this clone: Different DNA sequences within this sample yield the same CDR3. V gene TRBV5-1 combines with J gene TRBJ2-7; no definite D call. The V end lost 0 bases, the J end lost 3 bases, and 10 bases lay between the germline ends. CDR1 SGHRS and CDR2 YFSETQ come from the germline V gene. This CDR3 has 14 residues. CDR3 coding DNA: TGCGCCAGCAGCTTGGCTCCAGGAGACTACGAGCAGTACTTC. It yields the protein CASSLAPGDYEQYF. Full variable domain (missing parts from reference TRBV5-1 and TRBJ2-7): KAGVTQTPRYLIKTRGQQVTLSCSPISGHRSVSWYQQTPGQGLQFLFEYFSETQRNKGNFPGRFSGRQFSNSRSEMNVSTLELGDSALYLCASSLAPGDYEQYFGPGTRLTVT.

The V and J genes are TRBV6-5 and TRBJ2-7, with D uncertain. V shed 6 bases and J shed 2 bases, with 11 bases lying between them. The germline gives CDR1 MNHEY, CDR2 SVGAGI. There are 13 residues in the CDR3. The CDR3: CASRRLLTYEQYF. CDR3 DNA sequence: TGTGCCAGCAGGAGACTCCTCACCTACGAGCAGTACTTC.

The chain uses TRBV19 and TRBJ2-1, with D possibly TRBD2 on 6 matching bases. The CDR3 has 15 residues. Trimming stripped 6 bases from V and 2 bases from J, with 14 bases between. Germline CDR1 LNHDA, CDR2 SQIVND (reference sequence). The CDR3: CASSRRDSPYNEQFF. CDR3 nucleotides: TGTGCCAGTAGCCGCCGGGACTCTCCCTACAATGAGCAGTTCTTC.

The V gene is TRBV5-4, the J gene TRBJ2-2; D not certain. This CDR3 has 15 amino acids. CDR1 and CDR2 from the germline V gene are SGHNT and YYREEE (reference sequence). Between the trimmed V and J ends, which lost 2 bases and 2 bases, there was a span of 10 bases. DNA of the CDR3: TGTGCCAGCAGCTTCCTCCCGACAAACACCGGGGAGCTGTTTTTT. Amino acids: CASSFLPTNTGELFF.

The V and J genes are TRBV5-4 and TRBJ1-2; tentatively, D is TRBD1 (5 bases). The germline CDR1 and CDR2 sequences are SGHNT and YYREEE (reference sequence). The CDR3 sequence is 14 residues long. V lost 1 base, J lost 2 bases, and 9 bases lay in between. CDR3 in DNA: TGTGCCAGCAGCTTGCGGGGGGGGAACTATGGCTACACCTTC. It codes for CASSLRGGNYGYTF.

The chain employs TRBV5-1 and TRBJ2-5; 7 nucleotides align to TRBD1. The CDR3 is made up of 15 amino acids. V dropped 1 base and J dropped 3; count of bases not matched to a gene: 6. In germline, CDR1 is SGHRS, CDR2 YFSETQ. The DNA of the CDR3 is TGCGCCAGCAGCTTGCCGACAGGGTACGAAGAGACCCAGTACTTC. It encodes CASSLPTGYEETQYF. The variable domain in full, with the rest retrieved from reference TRBV5-1 and TRBJ2-5, is KAGVTQTPRYLIKTRGQQVTLSCSPISGHRSVSWYQQTPGQGLQFLFEYFSETQRNKGNFPGRFSGRQFSNSRSEMNVSTLELGDSALYLCASSLPTGYEETQYFGPGTRLLVL.

This chain links TRBV5-6 with TRBJ1-5, with TRBD1 as a possible D gene (6 bases). The CDR3 is 17 amino acids. In germline, CDR1 is SGHDT, CDR2 YYEEEE. The germline V and J ends were trimmed by 1 base and 2 bases, with 16 bases remaining between them. DNA of the CDR3: TGTGCCAGCAGCTTGTTGCGCCAGGGGACTGGCAATCAGCCCCAGCATTTT. Translated, it gives CASSLLRQGTGNQPQHF. Full variable domain (missing parts from reference TRBV5-6 and TRBJ1-5): DAGVTQSPTHLIKTRGQQVTLRCSPKSGHDTVSWYQQALGQGPQFIFQYYEEEERQRGNFPDRFSGHQFPNYSSELNVNALLLGDSALYLCASSLLRQGTGNQPQHFGDGTRLSIL.

This clone was recorded only once. V gene TRBV7-9 combines with J gene TRBJ1-2; 12 bases match TRBD1. V lost 3 bases, J lost 6 bases, and 8 bases stayed unmatched. Per germline, CDR1 SEHNR and CDR2 FQNEAQ (reference sequence). The CDR3 extends over 16 amino acids. This CDR3 reads CASSFEAGTGGHGYTF. The CDR3 coding sequence is TGTGCCAGCAGCTTTGAAGCCGGGACAGGGGGCCATGGCTACACCTTC.

The chain employs TRBV28 and TRBJ2-1, with unresolved D. Germline values: CDR1 MDHEN, CDR2 SYDVKM. V was pared by 2 bases and J by 13 bases, with 9 bases between. The CDR3 has 11 residues. In DNA form, the CDR3 reads TGTGCCAGCAGTTTACCGAGCCGCCAGTTCTTC. Translating gives CASSLPSRQFF.

This clone is a singleton in its sample. This sequence joins TRBV9 and TRBJ1-4, with D perhaps TRBD1 (5 bases). Per the germline V gene, CDR1 is SGDLS and CDR2 is YYNGEE. The CDR3 consists of 14 residues. Trimming cost V 3 bases and J 6 bases, with 12 bases left between them. The CDR3 region is CASSAAGTDEKLFF. CDR3 nucleotide sequence: TGTGCCAGCAGCGCTGCCGGGACCGATGAAAAACTGTTTTTT.

As regards this clone: Additional DNA sequences in this sample encode the identical CDR3. The chain has TRBV18 and TRBJ2-1, with D hard to call. V lost 1 base to trimming and J lost 6 bases, with 4 bases between them. This CDR3 has 12 residues. Germline V CDR1 and CDR2: KGHSH, LQKENI. DNA of the CDR3: TGTGCCAGCTCACCACGATCCAATGAGCAGTTCTTC. The encoded protein is CASSPRSNEQFF.

This chain connects TRBV2 to TRBJ2-1; the match to TRBD2 covers 7 bases. The V gene end was trimmed by 4 bases and the J gene end by 3 bases; junction bases not matched to a gene: 9. The CDR3 has 16 residues. Germline V gene data show CDR1 as SNHLY and CDR2 as FYNNEI. The CDR3 nucleotides are TGTGCCAGCAGTGCTCGAGGTCTAGCGGACTACAATGAGCAGTTCTTC. It is translated as CASSARGLADYNEQFF.

The chain joins TRBV5-1 to TRBJ2-2, with 8 bases that match TRBD1. CDR1 and CDR2 (germline): SGHRS, YFSETQ. Trimming removed 0 bases from V and 7 bases from J; junction bases left unmatched: 5. This CDR3 region has 15 residues. For the CDR3, the DNA is TGCGCCAGCAGCTTGGGCAGGGGGCTTGGCGGGGAGCTGTTTTTT. The encoded protein is CASSLGRGLGGELFF.

This chain links TRBV6-6 with TRBJ1-3; D uncertain. The germline V gene has CDR1 MNHNY and CDR2 SVGAGI (reference sequence). This CDR3 has 14 residues. The V end was cut by 0 bases, the J end by 7 bases, with 10 bases between. The CDR3 sequence: CASSYSEVKNTIYF. DNA of the CDR3: TGTGCCAGCAGTTACTCCGAGGTGAAGAACACCATATATTTT.

The rearrangement joins TRBV2 to TRBJ1-1; D may be TRBD1 (6 bases). Trimming took 5 bases from V and 5 from J, leaving 15 bases between them. The CDR3 is made up of 14 amino acids. Germline V lookup: CDR1 SNHLY, CDR2 FYNNEI. CDR3 sequence (DNA): TGTGCCAGCAGTCCCGGGGGCGCGAGAACTGAAGCTTTCTTT. Its protein is CASSPGGARTEAFF.

This clone has just one count. The chain links TRBV10-1 to TRBJ1-1; 8 nucleotides agree with TRBD1. V lost 3 bases and J lost 2; bases outside the gene matches: 5. The CDR3 runs 15 residues. The germline gives CDR1 WNHNN, CDR2 SYGVQD (reference sequence). The CDR3 sequence: CASSDYSGGNTEAFF. The CDR3 DNA sequence: TGCGCCAGCAGTGACTATTCAGGGGGCAACACTGAAGCTTTCTTT.

The chain is built from TRBV7-3 and TRBJ2-1; TRBD1 is a possible D gene (6 bases). Germline loops: CDR1 SGHTA, CDR2 FQGTGA. The CDR3 length is 12 residues. Trimming took 4 bases from V and 6 from J, leaving 7 bases between them. CDR3 nucleotides: TGTGCCAGCAGCTCGACAGGCAATGAGCAGTTCTTC. This translates into CASSSTGNEQFF.

The rearrangement links TRBV11-2 to TRBJ1-1; 7 bases match TRBD1. CDR1 and CDR2 from the germline V gene are SGHAT and FQNNGV. CDR3 length: 13 residues. The J segment lost 5 bases and the V segment lost 3 bases, leaving 3 bases of the junction unmatched. CDR3 in DNA: TGTGCCAGCAGCTTCAGGGGGAGGACTGAAGCTTTCTTT. The encoded protein is CASSFRGRTEAFF.

This chain joins TRBV27 and TRBJ1-1, with 7 positions matching TRBD1. Per germline, CDR1 MNHEY and CDR2 SMNVEV (reference sequence). Losses at the gene ends were 5 bases for V and 0 bases for J; bases not matched to a gene: 15. The CDR3 totals 18 residues. The chain's CDR3 is CASSPHPSGTVMNTEAFF. The CDR3 DNA reads as TGTGCCAGCAGTCCACACCCGTCCGGGACAGTCATGAACACTGAAGCTTTCTTT.

The chain recombines TRBV7-8 with TRBJ2-2; a possible D gene is TRBD1 (6 bases). The CDR3 is 14 residues long. The germline gives CDR1 SGHVS, CDR2 FQNEAQ. Trimming removed 0 bases from V and 6 bases from J, with 8 bases in between. CDR3 in DNA: TGTGCCAGCAGCTTAGCAACAGGGCCCGGGGAGCTGTTTTTT. Protein sequence: CASSLATGPGELFF.

In this sample, this clone turned up once. The chain couples TRBV29-1 to TRBJ2-1; TRBD1 is a possible D gene (6 bases). The V end lost 4 bases, the J end lost 1 base, and 14 bases lay between the germline ends. CDR3 size: 15 residues. The germline V gene encodes CDR1 SQVTM and CDR2 ANQGSEA. The CDR3 reads CSVGPNRVSYNEQFF. The CDR3 DNA reads as TGCAGCGTTGGCCCCAACAGGGTTTCCTACAATGAGCAGTTCTTC.